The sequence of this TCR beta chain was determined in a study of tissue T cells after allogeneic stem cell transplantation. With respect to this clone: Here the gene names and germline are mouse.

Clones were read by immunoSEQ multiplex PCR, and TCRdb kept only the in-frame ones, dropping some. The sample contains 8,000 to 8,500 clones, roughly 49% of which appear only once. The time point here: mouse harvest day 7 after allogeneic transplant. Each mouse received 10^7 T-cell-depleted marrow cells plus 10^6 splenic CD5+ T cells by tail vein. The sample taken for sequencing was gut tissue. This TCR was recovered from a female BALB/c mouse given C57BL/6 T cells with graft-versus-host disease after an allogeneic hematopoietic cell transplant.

The CDR3 bases that were read are TGTGCAAGCAGCTTAGGACAGGGGAAGACCGGGCAGCTCTAC. Translation: CASSLGQGKTGQLY. The entire CDR3 protein is CASSLGQGKTGQLYF. V and J are TRBV16 and TRBJ2-2; TRBD1 matches at 8 bases. The sequence runs out 1 residue before the end of the CDR3; the remainder is reconstructed from the germline J gene. The CDR3 loop spans 15 amino acids. V lost 1 base to trimming and J lost 5 bases; unmatched junction nucleotides: 3. In germline, CDR1 is SGHSA, CDR2 FRNQAP. The full variable domain, in which reference TRBV16 and TRBJ2-2 provide the parts outside the CDR3, is NAGVIQTPRHKVTGKGQEATLWCEPISGHSAVFWYRQTIVQGLEFLTYFRNQAPIDDSGMPKERFSAQMPNQSHSTLKIQSTQPQDSAVYLCASSLGQGKTGQLYFGEGSKLTVL.